This TCR beta chain originates from a study of graft-versus-host responses after intestinal transplantation (dated by TCRdb to the early 2020s). About the full investigation: The transplants that recipients got were multivisceral, liver-intestinal, or isolated intestinal. All recipients received anti-thymocyte globulin induction followed by maintenance tacrolimus and steroids for around 3 years. Of the 20 to 25 intestinal transplant recipients enrolled in the cohort, one of whom was a retransplant, 3 patients without pretransplant specimens were excluded. After intestinal transplantation, graft-versus-host and host-versus-graft alloreactive T cell clones in the graft, circulation and bone marrow were tracked using bulk TCR-beta CDR3 sequencing. Alloreactive clones were identified by sequencing pre-transplant mixed lymphocyte reaction products and comparing these products with unstimulated pre-transplant donor and recipient T cells. A peak of at least 4% donor T cells among recipient peripheral blood mononuclear cells was the definition used for donor T cell macrochimerism. Rather than being sequenced by the commercial service, samples from a few later patients were sequenced in-house on an Illumina MiSeq and processed with MiXCR.

The library came from the immunoSEQ multiplex PCR assay. For most patients, genomic DNA was isolated with the Qiagen DNeasy Blood and Tissue Kit and sent frozen to Adaptive Biotechnologies for TCR sequencing. Adaptive Biotechnologies carried out high-throughput TCR-beta CDR3 sequencing of genomic DNA for most patients. On the study's bioinformatics: TCR sequencing data for roughly 18 patients were retrieved from Adaptive's ImmunoSEQ software; a few other patients were processed with MiXCR and VDJtools. To correct CD4 versus CD8 sorting errors, any sequence found in both subsets at a frequency ratio below 5:1 was removed. CDR3 nucleotide sequences shared by donor and recipient were removed because the origin of these sequences could not be assigned. To be classed as alloreactive, a clone needed at least 2-fold expansion over unstimulated cells and a minimum CFSE-low frequency of 0.002% (template counts) or 0.001% (read counts). A clone was considered mappable if detected in the sequenced pre-transplant spleen, lymph node, or MLR CFSE-low populations of the donor or recipient. Cumulative frequency of alloreactive clones was calculated as a percentage of all sequences weighted by copy number. The source is immuneACCESS, and TCRdb retained only in-frame sequences with V and J called. Part of the clones is not carried over; for the studies checked, unresolved V genes explain less than half of this, and the remainder is unexplained. V, J and clone size are taken as reported in that table, and D and trimming were inferred from the DNA itself. For this sample there are about 35,000 clones; more than 85% appear just once. The biggest ten clones account for about 19% of the sample.

Trimming costs V 5 bases and J 2 bases, and their ends lie 15 bases apart. According to the germline V gene, CDR1 reads SQVTM and CDR2 reads ANQGSEA. Spanning cysteine to phenylalanine, the CDR3 consists of 14 amino acids. Only the CDR3 part of the read is kept: 42 bases, read in frame from the first base. This sample's time point label indicates: cells obtained before transplantation from donor or recipient. CD3+CD4+ and CD3+CD8+ populations were FACS-sorted from unstimulated pre-transplant donor and recipient cells taken from spleen or lymph nodes. In its sample, this clone was seen once. It lacks a known antigen. No much larger clone is present one base from it, and per-base qualities are unavailable. Results and caveats for the whole study, not just this receptor: Conclusions were limited by the relatively low number and heterogeneity of intestinal transplant patients. GvH clones were found in recipient bone marrow, and some of the GvH clones appeared earlier in ileal mucosa or blood, which is consistent with an intestinal mucosal origin. Early after transplant, peak levels of circulating GvH clones were found to be associated with declines in HvG clones. Patients with donor T cell macrochimerism had high GvH to HvG T cell clonal ratios in their allografts.

The chain couples TRBV29-1 to TRBJ2-5, with the D gene possibly TRBD1 or TRBD2, each one fitting 5 bases. The sample here was unstimulated CD8+ T cells sorted from spleen or lymph node cells, taken before transplant. This receptor was identified in a human donor who was the organ donor for an intestinal transplant. Read as DNA, the sequence is TGCAGCGTTCGGTCCGGGACCTTACAAGAGACCCAGTACTTC. Protein translation: CSVRSGTLQETQYF.